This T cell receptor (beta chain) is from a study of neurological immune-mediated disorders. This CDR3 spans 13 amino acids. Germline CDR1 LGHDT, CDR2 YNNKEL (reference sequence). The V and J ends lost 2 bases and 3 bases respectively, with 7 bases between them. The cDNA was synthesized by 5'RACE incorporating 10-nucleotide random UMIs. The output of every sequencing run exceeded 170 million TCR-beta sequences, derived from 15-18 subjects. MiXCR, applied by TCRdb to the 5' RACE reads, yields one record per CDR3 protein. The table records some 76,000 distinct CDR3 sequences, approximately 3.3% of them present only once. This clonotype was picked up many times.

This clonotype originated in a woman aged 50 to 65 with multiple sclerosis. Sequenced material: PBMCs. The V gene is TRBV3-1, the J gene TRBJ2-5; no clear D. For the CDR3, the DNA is TGTGCCAGCAGCCAATGGTCAGAAGAGACCCAGTACTTC. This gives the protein CASSQWSEETQYF.